One TCR beta chain is described in this entry. Trimming took off 1 base at V and 4 bases at J, with 23 bases between the two ends. The CDR3 is made up of 18 amino acids. Germline V lookup: CDR1 SGHVS, CDR2 FQNEAQ. This entry belongs to a study of blood T cell repertoires in COVID-19. Study at large: Sample material is recorded as cDNA or gDNA derived from T cells, B-cell-depleted T cells, or PBMCs.

Measured with immunoSEQ multiplex PCR; TCRdb has only the in-frame clones, and not every one. The sample carries approximately 220,000 clones, 70% to 90% recorded once. The sample taken for sequencing was peripheral blood. V is TRBV7-8 and J is TRBJ2-7; D possibly corresponds to TRBD2 (5 bases). This clonotype was sampled from a man aged 50 to 60 who had recovered from COVID-19. The CDR3, as DNA: TGTGCCAGCAGCTTAGAACCGGGGTGGGTTTTAGCAACGTACGAGCAGTACTTC. Amino acid sequence: CASSLEPGWVLATYEQYF.